The T cell receptor beta chain under discussion was sequenced for a study of radiotherapy plus CTLA-4 blockade in lung cancer. Notes on the study in general: In blood, TCR clones derived from the tumor expanded after radiotherapy plus ipilimumab.

Participants had chemo-refractory metastatic non-small-cell lung cancer and were treated with focal radiation plus ipilimumab CTLA-4 blockade. Comment on this clone: The antigen remains undetermined.

Sequencing used immunoSEQ multiplex PCR; TCRdb keeps in-frame clones, though not all of them. Among 130,000 or so clones, 85% to 90% were seen once, and the ten largest hold 6.9%. This sample comprised peripheral blood, obtained from a patient treated with radiotherapy plus ipilimumab. The receptor's source is a human donor with non-small cell lung cancer that progressed on radiotherapy plus ipilimumab.

CDR3 protein: CASSRPNDNEQFF. As DNA, the CDR3 is TGCGCCAGCAGCCGGCCCAACGACAATGAGCAGTTCTTC. The chain employs TRBV5-1 and TRBJ2-1; no reliable D call. Trimming pared 4 bases from V and 5 bases from J, leaving 10 bases between. From germline, CDR1 is SGHRS and CDR2 YFSETQ. This CDR3 comprises 13 residues.